This TCR beta chain was found in a study of blood T cells in healthy people across ages (dated by TCRdb to the mid-2010s). Some background on the complete study: In model experiments, template switching captured roughly one uniquely barcoded TCR beta cDNA molecule for every two T cells. To track age-related changes in TCR beta repertoire diversity, the study relied on deep sequencing normalized with unique cDNA molecular identifiers. Four age groups were formed from the donors: young (average approximately 15 years), middle-aged (around 40), aged (roughly 59) and long-lived (around 82). To avoid experimental bias, donors of different ages were spread randomly across the sequencing lanes. Using the same blood draw, the study looked at two additional independent replicas of 1 million unique cDNA reads for two donors, one aged 18 to 29 and the other aged 80 or older. The paper as a whole reports these results and caveats: Compared with the aged group, the long-lived group had more naive CD4+ T cells, fewer expanded clones and increased TCR diversity, a pattern suggesting age selection. Observed TCR beta diversity per million T cells fell roughly linearly with age, and a significant reduction was already apparent by age roughly 40. The percentage of naive T cells measured by flow cytometry correlated strongly with observed TCR beta diversity. Estimates of total diversity from one million sequenced T cells were regarded as lower bounds and underestimates. Because the CMV infection status of the donors was unknown, age-related changes in expanded clonotypes may potentially have been confounded. Since profiling was done on bulk unsorted PBMCs, naive and antigen-experienced compartments could not be conclusively compared.

Library creation used 5' RACE. The sequencer was an Illumina HiSeq 2500. The second PCR ran for about 7 to 11 cycles and used a J-beta primer mix along with a sample-barcoded 5' primer. A unique molecular identifier was introduced onto each TCR beta cDNA molecule by a template-switch 5' adaptor carrying 12 random nucleotides. Each sample yielded at least 2.5 million CDR3-containing paired-end reads. All of the RNA was converted into first-strand cDNA using the Mint cDNA synthesis kit, with a TRBC-specific oligonucleotide serving as the primer. Following uracil-DNA glycosylase treatment, all cDNA underwent a first 18-cycle PCR with the universal primers M1SS and BC2_uni_R. On the authors' methods: Normalization of each sample was performed by random selection of 1 million high-quality reads, each carrying a distinct molecular identifier. Reads with shared molecular identifiers were discarded instead of being binned into consensus sequences. MiTCR, run with a Q25 quality threshold and the strictest error-elimination algorithm, handled CDR3 identification, clonotype clustering and error correction. A nonparametric unseen species model with Euler transformation was used to estimate lower-bound total TCR beta diversity. The raw public reads went through TCRdb reprocessing: fastp at Q25, MiXCR clone calling, in-frame beta chains kept. Each entry merges the rows of one CDR3 protein and shows their most common DNA and genes. These V and J calls rely on TCRdb rather than the paper's analysis. Counted in this sample were 650,000 to 700,000 distinct CDR3 sequences; roughly 32% of them appeared once. The ten largest clones take up over 15% of the sample.

Donors were a few dozen systemically healthy Caucasian individuals from Russia aged about 6 to 100 years. Around 9.9 milliliters of peripheral blood were collected from each donor into EDTA-treated Vacutainer tubes. Ficoll-Paque density-gradient centrifugation was used to isolate PBMCs, with at least 6.5 million per sample. Trizol reagent was used to extract total RNA from the PBMCs, yielding at least 6 micrograms per sample. For every donor, an aliquot of PBMCs went through flow cytometry to measure the percentages of naive CD45RAhigh/CD27high T cells. V sheds 2 bases and J sheds 3 bases, leaving 9 bases between their ends. Per the germline V gene (reference sequence), SGHNT is the CDR1 and YYREEE is the CDR2. The CDR3 contains 14 residues, cysteine and phenylalanine counted. Kept here is only the CDR3 DNA, which spans 42 bases and is read in frame from base 1. This clonotype appeared once. Which antigen it targets is not known. Per-base qualities were not stored, and no clone one base away is much larger. Single-read evidence is weak.

Sequencing used blood. The chain is assembled from TRBV5-4 and TRBJ2-4, and perhaps TRBD2 as D gene, on 5 matching bases. The TCR sequence derives from a woman of 80 years or more in good health. Donor details come from another sample of the same person, matched by shared clones. The CDR3 loop reads CASSFWGDKNIQYF. In nucleotides, the sequence is TGTGCCAGCAGCTTCTGGGGAGACAAAAACATTCAGTACTTC.